This TCR beta chain derives from a study of Ad26.COV2.S vaccination and SARS-CoV-2 variants. Profiled with immunoSEQ multiplex PCR; TCRdb holds only in-frame clones, not every one. Of more than 350,000 clones in the sample, around nine tenths were seen once. Documented treatment: about 20 received Ad26.COV2.S at low or high dose, single or two shots; several received placebo; per-sample allocation not given. It was on day 63 after the first vaccine or placebo injection that samples were taken. This clonotype originated in a person aged 18 to 59 who received the Ad26.COV2.S COVID-19 vaccine or a placebo. The sample was peripheral blood, taken in a trial of Ad26.COV2.S vaccine versus placebo.

For the CDR3, the DNA is TGCGCCAGCAGCCAACGAGGACCCGGCAGGACGCAGTATTTT. Amino acid sequence: CASSQRGPGRTQYF. V usage is TRBV4-1 and J usage is TRBJ2-3; D ambiguous. Germline CDR1 and CDR2: MGHRA and YSYEKL. The CDR3 contains 14 residues. Trimming left V 2 bases short and J 9 bases short, with 15 bases between.